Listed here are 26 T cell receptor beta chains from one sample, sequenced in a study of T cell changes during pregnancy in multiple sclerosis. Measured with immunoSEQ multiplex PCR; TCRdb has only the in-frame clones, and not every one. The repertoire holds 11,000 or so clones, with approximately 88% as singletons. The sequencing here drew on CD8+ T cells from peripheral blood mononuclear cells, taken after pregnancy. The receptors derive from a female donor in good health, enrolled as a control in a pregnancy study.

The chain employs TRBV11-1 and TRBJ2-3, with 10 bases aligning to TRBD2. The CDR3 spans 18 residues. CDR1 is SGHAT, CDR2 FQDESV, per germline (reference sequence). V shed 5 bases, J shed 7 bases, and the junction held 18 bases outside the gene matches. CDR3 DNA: TGTGCCAGCAGCCCCAGACTAGCGGGTCCCCAAAGGTCAAATACGCAGTATTTT. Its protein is CASSPRLAGPQRSNTQYF.

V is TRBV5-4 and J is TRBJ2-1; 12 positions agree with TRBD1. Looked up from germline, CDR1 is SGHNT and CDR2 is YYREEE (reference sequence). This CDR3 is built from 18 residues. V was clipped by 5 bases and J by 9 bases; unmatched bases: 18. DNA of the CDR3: TGTGCCAGCAGGTCCGGGACAGGGGGCGTCGAGGACGCACTTGAGCAGTTCTTC. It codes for CASRSGTGGVEDALEQFF.

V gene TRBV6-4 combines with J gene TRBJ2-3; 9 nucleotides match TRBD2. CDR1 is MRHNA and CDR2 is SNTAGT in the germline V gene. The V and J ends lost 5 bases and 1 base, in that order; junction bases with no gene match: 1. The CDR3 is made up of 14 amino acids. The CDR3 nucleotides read TGTGCCAGCAGTCCTAGCGGGGGCACAGATACGCAGTATTTT. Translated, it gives CASSPSGGTDTQYF.

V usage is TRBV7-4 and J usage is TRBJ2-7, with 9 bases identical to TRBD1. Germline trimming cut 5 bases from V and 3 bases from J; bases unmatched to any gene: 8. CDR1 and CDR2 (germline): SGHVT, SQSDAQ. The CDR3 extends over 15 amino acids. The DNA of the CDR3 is TGTGCCAGCAGCCCCCGGGACAGGGTGGTCTACGAGCAGTACTTC. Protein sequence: CASSPRDRVVYEQYF.

Here the CDR3 reads CASSEMAENTEAFF. The CDR3 DNA reads TGTGCCAGCAGTGAAATGGCGGAGAACACTGAAGCTTTCTTT. The J gene is TRBJ1-1, the V gene TRBV6-1; D is unclear. The CDR3 totals 14 residues. V was trimmed by 2 bases and J by 1 base, leaving 8 bases between them. CDR1 and CDR2 from the germline V gene are MNHNS and SASEGT.

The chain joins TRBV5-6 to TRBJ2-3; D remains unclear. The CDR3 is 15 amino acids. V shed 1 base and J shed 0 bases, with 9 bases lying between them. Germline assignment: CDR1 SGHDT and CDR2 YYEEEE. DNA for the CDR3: TGTGCCAGCAGCTTGCCCACACATAGCACAGATACGCAGTATTTT. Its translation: CASSLPTHSTDTQYF.

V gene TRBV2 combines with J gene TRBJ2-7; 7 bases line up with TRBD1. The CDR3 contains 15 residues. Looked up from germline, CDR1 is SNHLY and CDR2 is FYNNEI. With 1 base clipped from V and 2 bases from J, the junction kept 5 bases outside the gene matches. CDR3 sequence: CASSEGAGGTYEQYF. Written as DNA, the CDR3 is TGTGCCAGCAGTGAAGGGGCAGGGGGAACCTACGAGCAGTACTTC.

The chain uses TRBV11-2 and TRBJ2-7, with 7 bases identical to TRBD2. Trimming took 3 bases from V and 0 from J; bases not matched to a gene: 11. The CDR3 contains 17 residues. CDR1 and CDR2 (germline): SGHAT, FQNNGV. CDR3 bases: TGTGCCAGCAGCTTGGGAACGGGAGGACTCTTCTCCTACGAGCAGTACTTC. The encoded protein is CASSLGTGGLFSYEQYF.

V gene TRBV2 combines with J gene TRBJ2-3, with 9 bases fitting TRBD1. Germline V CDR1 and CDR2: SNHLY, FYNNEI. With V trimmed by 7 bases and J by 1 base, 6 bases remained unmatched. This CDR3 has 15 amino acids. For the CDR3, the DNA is TGTGCCAGCAAACGGGGACAGGGCGGCACAGATACGCAGTATTTT. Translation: CASKRGQGGTDTQYF.

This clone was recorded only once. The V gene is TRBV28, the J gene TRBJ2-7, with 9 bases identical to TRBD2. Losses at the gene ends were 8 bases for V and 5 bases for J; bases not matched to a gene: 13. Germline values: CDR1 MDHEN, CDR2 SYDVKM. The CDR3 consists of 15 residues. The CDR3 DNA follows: TGTGCCAGCGGGACCCCCGGGACTAGCAGCCACGAGCAGTACTTC. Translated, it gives CASGTPGTSSHEQYF.

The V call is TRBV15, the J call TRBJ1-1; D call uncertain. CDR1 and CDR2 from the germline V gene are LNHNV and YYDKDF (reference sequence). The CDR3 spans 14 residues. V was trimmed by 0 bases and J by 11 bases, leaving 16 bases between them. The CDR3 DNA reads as TGTGCCACCAGCAGAGATCTTGGAGGGTATTTCGCTTTCTTT. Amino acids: CATSRDLGGYFAFF. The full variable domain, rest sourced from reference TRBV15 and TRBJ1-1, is DAMVIQNPRYQVTQFGKPVTLSCSQTLNHNVMYWYQQKSSQAPKLLFHYYDKDFNNEADTPDNFQSRRPNTSFCFLDIRSPGLGDTAMYLCATSRDLGGYFAFFGQGTRLTVV.

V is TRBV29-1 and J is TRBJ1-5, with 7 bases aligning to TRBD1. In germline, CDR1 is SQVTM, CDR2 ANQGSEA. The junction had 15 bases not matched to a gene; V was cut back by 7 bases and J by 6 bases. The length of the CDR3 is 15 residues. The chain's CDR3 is CSALTQEGDSQPQHF. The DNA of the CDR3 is TGCAGCGCCCTCACCCAGGAGGGGGACAGTCAGCCCCAGCATTTT.

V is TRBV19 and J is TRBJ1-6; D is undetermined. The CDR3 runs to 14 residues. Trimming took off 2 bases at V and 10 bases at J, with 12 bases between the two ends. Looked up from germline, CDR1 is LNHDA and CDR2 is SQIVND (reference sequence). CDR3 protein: CASSIPSETSPLHF. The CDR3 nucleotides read TGTGCCAGTAGTATACCAAGCGAGACCTCACCCCTCCACTTT.

The CDR3 nucleotides read TGCGCCAGCAGTCAACGACAGGGGAAAAACACTGAAGCTTTCTTT. It translates to CASSQRQGKNTEAFF. The genes are TRBV4-1 and TRBJ1-1; 8 bases agree with TRBD1. The CDR3 is 15 amino acids. Germline CDR1 reads MGHRA; CDR2 reads YSYEKL. V shed 6 bases, J shed 2 bases, and the junction held 8 bases outside the gene matches.

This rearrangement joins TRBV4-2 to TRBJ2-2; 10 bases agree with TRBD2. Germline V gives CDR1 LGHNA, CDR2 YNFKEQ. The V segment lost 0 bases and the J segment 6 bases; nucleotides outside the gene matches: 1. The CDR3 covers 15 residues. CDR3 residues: CASSQESGGAGELFF. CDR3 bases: TGTGCCAGCAGCCAAGAAAGCGGGGGGGCCGGGGAGCTGTTTTTT.

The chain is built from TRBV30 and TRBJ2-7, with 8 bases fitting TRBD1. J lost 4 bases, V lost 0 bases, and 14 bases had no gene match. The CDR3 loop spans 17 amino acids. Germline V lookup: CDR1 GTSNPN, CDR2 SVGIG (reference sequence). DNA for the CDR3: TGTGCCTGGAGTGTACGGGCAGGGGGCTTCCCCATATACGAGCAGTACTTC. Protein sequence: CAWSVRAGGFPIYEQYF.

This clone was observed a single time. The CDR3 reads CASSLRLRGLTEAFF. CDR3 coding DNA: TGTGCCAGCAGCTTAAGGCTCCGGGGACTTACTGAAGCTTTCTTT. The J gene is TRBJ1-1, the V gene TRBV13; possibly TRBD1 for D (5 bases). CDR3 size: 15 residues. From germline, CDR1 is PRHDT and CDR2 FYEKMQ (reference sequence). With 2 bases removed from V and 5 bases from J, the gap between germline ends came to 15 bases.

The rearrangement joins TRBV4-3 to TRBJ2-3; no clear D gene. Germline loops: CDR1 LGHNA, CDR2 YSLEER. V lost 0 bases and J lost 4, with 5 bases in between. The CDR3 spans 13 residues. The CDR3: CASSQDFADTQYF. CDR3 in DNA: TGCGCCAGCAGCCAAGACTTCGCAGATACGCAGTATTTT.

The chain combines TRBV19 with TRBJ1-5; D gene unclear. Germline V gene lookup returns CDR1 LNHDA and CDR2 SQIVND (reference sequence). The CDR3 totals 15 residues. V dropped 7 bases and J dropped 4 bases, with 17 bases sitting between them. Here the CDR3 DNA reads TGTGCCAGTACCTTGGACTGGATGTGGAATCAGCCCCAGCATTTT. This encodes CASTLDWMWNQPQHF.

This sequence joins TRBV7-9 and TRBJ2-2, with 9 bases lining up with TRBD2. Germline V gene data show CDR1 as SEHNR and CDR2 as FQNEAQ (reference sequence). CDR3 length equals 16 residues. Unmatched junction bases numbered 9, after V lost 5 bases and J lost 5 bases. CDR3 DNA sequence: TGTGCCAGCAGCCACCTTAGCGGGAGAGGAACCGGGGAGCTGTTTTTT. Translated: CASSHLSGRGTGELFF.

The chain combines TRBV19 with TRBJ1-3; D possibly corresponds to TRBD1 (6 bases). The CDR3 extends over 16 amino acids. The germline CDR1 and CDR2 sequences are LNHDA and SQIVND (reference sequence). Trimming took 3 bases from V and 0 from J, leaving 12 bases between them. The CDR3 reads CASSIRDKSSGNTIYF. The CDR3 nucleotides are TGTGCCAGTAGTATCCGGGACAAGAGCTCTGGAAACACCATATATTTT.

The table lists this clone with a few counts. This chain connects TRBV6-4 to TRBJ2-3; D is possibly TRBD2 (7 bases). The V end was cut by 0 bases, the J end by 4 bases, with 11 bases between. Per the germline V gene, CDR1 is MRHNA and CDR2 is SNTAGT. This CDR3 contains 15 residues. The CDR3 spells CASSDSKGGADTQYF. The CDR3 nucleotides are TGTGCCAGCAGTGACTCGAAAGGGGGGGCAGATACGCAGTATTTT.

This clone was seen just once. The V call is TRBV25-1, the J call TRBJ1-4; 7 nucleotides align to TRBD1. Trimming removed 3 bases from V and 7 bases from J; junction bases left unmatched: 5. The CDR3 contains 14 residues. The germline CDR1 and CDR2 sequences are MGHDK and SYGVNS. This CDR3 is CASSDQGVSEKLFF. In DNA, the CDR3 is TGTGCCAGCAGTGATCAGGGGGTTAGTGAAAAACTGTTTTTT. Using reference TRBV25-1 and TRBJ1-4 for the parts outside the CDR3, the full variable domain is EADIYQTPRYLVIGTGKKITLECSQTMGHDKMYWYQQDPGMELHLIHYSYGVNSTEKGDLSSESTVSRIRTEHFPLTLESARPSHTSQYLCASSDQGVSEKLFFGSGTQLSVL.

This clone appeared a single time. The CDR3 loop is CATEPVAKNYGYTF. DNA of the CDR3: TGTGCCACCGAACCGGTAGCGAAAAACTATGGCTACACCTTC. The gene calls are TRBV7-9 and TRBJ1-2; D is ambiguous. The CDR3 contains 14 residues. The V gene's germline CDR1 is SEHNR and CDR2 FQNEAQ (reference sequence). Trimming left V 10 bases short and J 2 bases short, with 17 bases between. The full variable domain, in which reference TRBV7-9 and TRBJ1-2 provide the parts outside the CDR3, is DTGVSQNPRHKITKRGQNVTFRCDPISEHNRLYWYRQTLGQGPEFLTYFQNEAQLEKSRLLSDRFSAERPKGSFSTLEIQRTEQGDSAMYLCATEPVAKNYGYTFGSGTRLTVV.

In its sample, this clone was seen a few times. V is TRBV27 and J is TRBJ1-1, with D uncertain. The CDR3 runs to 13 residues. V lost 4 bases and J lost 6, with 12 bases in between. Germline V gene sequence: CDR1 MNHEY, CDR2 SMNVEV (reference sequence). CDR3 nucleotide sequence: TGTGCCAGCAGTTGGGTAGCGGGTGCTGAAGCTTTCTTT. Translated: CASSWVAGAEAFF.

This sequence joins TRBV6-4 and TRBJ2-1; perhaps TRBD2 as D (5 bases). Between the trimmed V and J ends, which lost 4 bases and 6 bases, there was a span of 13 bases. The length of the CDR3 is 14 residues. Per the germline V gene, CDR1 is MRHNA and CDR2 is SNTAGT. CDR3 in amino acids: CASSGGEGSNEQFF. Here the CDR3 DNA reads TGTGCCAGCAGTGGGGGAGAAGGATCCAATGAGCAGTTCTTC.